Below are 32 T cell receptor beta chains sequenced from a single sample in a study of T-cell memory formation after mild COVID-19. TCRdb reanalysed the 5' RACE reads using MiXCR and keeps one entry per CDR3 protein. Of more than 100,000 distinct CDR3 sequences detected, about 5.9% appear once; the ten largest clones hold approximately 2.3%. The sample was PBMCs or a T cell subset sorted from them (not recorded which). The receptors shown here come from an adult woman who had mild COVID-19 (a few samples of this study predate the infection). Cell type and time point are not known.

Concerning this clonotype itself: A much larger clonotype is one base distant, so this may be a read error. The chain joins TRBV9 to TRBJ2-5; either TRBD1 or TRBD2 may fit D (5 bases each). From germline, CDR1 is SGDLS and CDR2 YYNGEE. The CDR3 runs 14 residues. The V end was cut by 2 bases, the J end by 5 bases, with 13 bases between. The CDR3 sequence is CASSVGATLETQYF. CDR3 sequence (DNA): TGTGCCAGCAGCGTCGGGGCTACCTTGGAGACCCAGTACTTC.

This chain connects TRBV11-2 to TRBJ2-7, with D unclear. The V gene lost 0 bases and the J gene lost 5 bases, with 11 bases spanning the gap. The CDR3 runs to 14 residues. Germline V gene lookup returns CDR1 SGHAT and CDR2 FQNNGV. CDR3 region: CASSLEPNGHEQYF. CDR3 DNA sequence: TGTGCCAGCAGCTTAGAGCCGAACGGCCACGAGCAGTACTTC.

There are many counts of this clonotype. The rearrangement links TRBV18 to TRBJ1-1; D possibly corresponds to TRBD1 (6 bases). The V end lost 3 bases, the J end lost 1 base, and 18 bases lay between the germline ends. Looked up from germline, CDR1 is KGHSH and CDR2 is LQKENI. The CDR3 has 17 amino acids. The CDR3 protein is CASSPTLVQGTNTEAFF. CDR3 bases: TGTGCCAGCTCACCGACCCTCGTACAGGGCACGAACACTGAAGCTTTCTTT. Full variable domain (missing parts from reference TRBV18 and TRBJ1-1): NAGVMQNPRHLVRRRGQEARLRCSPMKGHSHVYWYRQLPEEGLKFMVYLQKENIIDESGMPKERFSAEFPKEGPSILRIQQVVRGDSAAYFCASSPTLVQGTNTEAFFGQGTRLTVV.

The genes are TRBV6-6 and TRBJ2-1, with TRBD2 as a possible D gene (5 bases). The V end lost 5 bases, the J end lost 9 bases, and 11 bases lay between the germline ends. This CDR3 spans 12 amino acids. Germline assignment: CDR1 MNHNY and CDR2 SVGAGI (reference sequence). CDR3 DNA sequence: TGTGCCAGCAGTCCTGCGGGCGGTGAGCAGTTCTTC. Its protein is CASSPAGGEQFF.

To note about this clonotype: No conserved phenylalanine or tryptophan is present at the end of the CDR3, so a read error is the likely explanation. V and J are TRBV18 and TRBJ2-1; the match to TRBD2 covers 10 bases. V lost 0 bases to trimming and J lost 5 bases; unmatched junction nucleotides: 4. Germline V lookup: CDR1 KGHSH, CDR2 LQKENI. The CDR3 covers 16 residues. The CDR3 nucleotides are TGTGCCAGCTCACCACCGGGACTAGCGTCTAACAATGAGCAGTTCTTA. This encodes CASSPPGLASNNEQFL.

There are a few counts of this clonotype. The chain uses TRBV30 and TRBJ1-2, with D possibly being TRBD1 (5 bases). CDR1 and CDR2 from the germline V gene are GTSNPN and SVGIG (reference sequence). The CDR3 totals 13 residues. V was cut by 2 bases and J by 7 bases, with 14 bases left in between. CDR3 sequence (DNA): TGTGCCTGGAGTAGGGGCAGCCCGGCTGGCTACACCTTC. Protein: CAWSRGSPAGYTF.

This clonotype came up many times. CDR3 DNA: TGCAGTGCTACACGGACTAGCGGGAATACAGATACGCAGTATTTT. Translated: CSATRTSGNTDTQYF. This chain links TRBV20-1 with TRBJ2-3, with 12 bases fitting TRBD2. The germline V gene encodes CDR1 DFQATT and CDR2 SNEGSKA (reference sequence). The length of the CDR3 is 15 residues. V lost 4 bases and J lost 3; bases outside the gene matches: 5.

This clonotype was seen many times. This sequence joins TRBV5-1 and TRBJ1-2, with D possibly TRBD1 on 6 matching bases. V dropped 4 bases and J dropped 8 bases, with 18 bases sitting between them. The CDR3 consists of 14 residues. Germline CDR1 reads SGHRS; CDR2 reads YFSETQ. In DNA, the CDR3 is TGCGCCAGCAGCCTCCTCCAGGGGTATGGAGGCTACACCTTC. It encodes CASSLLQGYGGYTF.

The V call is TRBV5-1, the J call TRBJ1-2; TRBD1 might be the D (6 bases). The CDR3 spans 14 residues. V was cut by 4 bases and J by 2 bases, with 12 bases left in between. Germline CDR1 SGHRS, CDR2 YFSETQ. The CDR3 coding sequence is TGCGCCAGCAGCGAACCCGACAGGAACTATGGCTACACCTTC. Residues: CASSEPDRNYGYTF.

This clonotype came up many times. The chain carries TRBV6-5 and TRBJ2-3; the match to TRBD1 covers 9 bases. Germline V gene sequence: CDR1 MNHEY, CDR2 SVGAGI. This CDR3 spans 16 amino acids. Trimming at V came to 2 bases and at J to 5 bases, leaving 8 bases not matched to a gene. CDR3 sequence: CASSYDRDRVGDTQYF. The CDR3 DNA reads as TGTGCCAGCAGTTACGACCGGGACAGGGTAGGAGATACGCAGTATTTT.

This clonotype was detected only a few times. The chain employs TRBV5-4 and TRBJ1-2, with no clear D. V was trimmed by 0 bases and J by 6 bases, leaving 9 bases between them. CDR1 and CDR2 (germline): SGHNT, YYREEE (reference sequence). There are 13 residues in the CDR3. CDR3 region: CASSLATVDGYTF. In DNA form, the CDR3 reads TGTGCCAGCAGCTTGGCTACAGTTGATGGCTACACCTTC.

CDR3 sequence: CASSFADRVYGYTF. As DNA, the CDR3 is TGTGCCAGCAGTTTCGCGGACAGGGTGTATGGCTACACCTTC. The rearrangement uses TRBV6-6 and TRBJ1-2, with 8 bases aligning to TRBD1. J gave up 5 bases and V 4 bases, and 6 bases lay outside the gene matches. Germline CDR1 reads MNHNY; CDR2 reads SVGAGI (reference sequence). The CDR3 loop spans 14 amino acids.

This clonotype was detected only a few times. The chain is built from TRBV5-1 and TRBJ2-5, with a weak D call TRBD1 (5 bases). V was pared by 0 bases and J by 5 bases, with 8 bases between. The CDR3 spans 13 residues. CDR1 is SGHRS and CDR2 is YFSETQ in the germline V gene. CDR3 in DNA: TGCGCCAGCAGCTTGGGTAGGGGTGAGACCCAGTACTTC. This encodes CASSLGRGETQYF.

This clonotype has ten or more counts. This sequence joins TRBV5-1 and TRBJ2-7, with TRBD1 as a possible D gene (6 bases). The CDR3 loop spans 14 amino acids. Per germline, CDR1 SGHRS and CDR2 YFSETQ. Trimming removed 0 bases from V and 3 bases from J, with 10 bases in between. Here the CDR3 reads CASSLDRAHYEQYF. In DNA form, the CDR3 reads TGCGCCAGCAGCTTGGACAGGGCGCACTACGAGCAGTACTTC.

Ten or more counts support this clonotype. The chain links TRBV7-8 to TRBJ2-2; the match to TRBD2 covers 14 bases. Per germline, CDR1 SGHVS and CDR2 FQNEAQ. Trimming took 4 bases from V and 7 from J; bases not matched to a gene: 8. The CDR3 is 17 amino acids. The CDR3 DNA reads as TGTGCCAGCAGCTCTCCGGGACTAGCGGGAGCGAACGGGGAGCTGTTTTTT. This codes for CASSSPGLAGANGELFF. Based on the CDR3 plus reference TRBV7-8 and TRBJ2-2, the full variable domain is GAGVSQSPRYKVAKRGQDVALRCDPISGHVSLFWYQQALGQGPEFLTYFQNEAQLDKSGLPSDRFFAERPEGSVSTLKIQRTQQEDSAVYLCASSSPGLAGANGELFFGEGSRLTVL.

This clonotype showed up many times. V gene TRBV9 combines with J gene TRBJ2-5; 7 nucleotides agree with TRBD1. Germline V gene data show CDR1 as SGDLS and CDR2 as YYNGEE. V gave up 0 bases and J gave up 4 bases; unmatched junction bases: 3. This CDR3 has 14 amino acids. In DNA form, the CDR3 reads TGTGCCAGCAGCGTAGACAGGGGTGGAGAGACCCAGTACTTC. This sequence encodes CASSVDRGGETQYF.

The gene calls are TRBV5-1 and TRBJ1-1; D perhaps matches TRBD1 (5 bases). Trimming cost V 4 bases and J 3 bases, with 10 bases left between them. Germline loops: CDR1 SGHRS, CDR2 YFSETQ. The length of the CDR3 is 13 residues. CDR3 nucleotide sequence: TGCGCCAGCAGCGCGGGGGGGGACACTGAAGCTTTCTTT. Translated: CASSAGGDTEAFF. Filled out from reference TRBV5-1 and TRBJ1-1, the complete variable domain reads KAGVTQTPRYLIKTRGQQVTLSCSPISGHRSVSWYQQTPGQGLQFLFEYFSETQRNKGNFPGRFSGRQFSNSRSEMNVSTLELGDSALYLCASSAGGDTEAFFGQGTRLTVV.

This clonotype has a count of ten or more. The chain is built from TRBV5-1 and TRBJ2-3; D might be TRBD1 (5 bases). CDR3 size: 15 residues. Per germline, CDR1 SGHRS and CDR2 YFSETQ. V lost 4 bases and J 0 bases, leaving 12 bases between the germline ends. The CDR3 DNA reads as TGCGCCAGCAGCACCGGACAAGTAAGCACAGATACGCAGTATTTT. Its translation is CASSTGQVSTDTQYF.

This clonotype was detected only a few times. The V and J genes are TRBV5-1 and TRBJ2-5; D gene unclear. The CDR3 is 14 amino acids. Per germline, CDR1 SGHRS and CDR2 YFSETQ. Trimming took off 1 base at V and 5 bases at J, with 12 bases between the two ends. CDR3 sequence (DNA): TGCGCCAGCAGCTTGCTACTAACTGGGGAGACCCAGTACTTC. Amino acid sequence: CASSLLLTGETQYF.

This clonotype was counted at least ten times. CDR3 in DNA: TGTGCCAGCAGTTACTCGGCAGGGGGCTCCTACGAGCAGTACTTC. Residues: CASSYSAGGSYEQYF. This chain joins TRBV6-5 and TRBJ2-7; 7 nucleotides line up with TRBD1. The CDR3 has 15 residues. After removal of 0 bases from V and 0 bases from J, the junction contained 2 bases not matched to a gene. CDR1 and CDR2 (germline): MNHEY, SVGAGI.

This clonotype occurred a few times. This chain links TRBV24-1 with TRBJ1-2; 9 bases line up with TRBD1. Germline CDR1 is KGHDR and CDR2 is SFDVKD. The CDR3 sequence is 14 residues long. Germline trimming cut 4 bases from V and 8 bases from J; bases unmatched to any gene: 7. The CDR3 DNA sequence: TGTGCCACCAGTGAAAGCGGGACAGGGAAAGGCTACACCTTC. Its translation: CATSESGTGKGYTF.

Ten or more counts support this clonotype. The CDR3 region has the DNA TGCGCCAGCACCACGACAGGGGTTAATGAAAAACTGTTTTTT. Translated, it gives CASTTTGVNEKLFF. This chain links TRBV5-1 with TRBJ1-4, with 8 bases identical to TRBD1. Looked up from germline, CDR1 is SGHRS and CDR2 is YFSETQ. Trimming cost V 6 bases and J 4 bases; bases outside gene matches: 5. This CDR3 is 14 amino acids long.

This clonotype was picked up many times. The chain combines TRBV6-5 with TRBJ2-5; 8 nucleotides agree with TRBD2. The germline CDR1 and CDR2 sequences are MNHEY and SVGAGI. V lost 2 bases to trimming and J lost 4 bases; unmatched junction nucleotides: 6. This CDR3 is 15 amino acids long. Here the CDR3 reads CASSYADRGGETQYF. Here the CDR3 DNA reads TGTGCCAGCAGTTACGCGGATCGGGGGGGAGAGACCCAGTACTTC.

This clonotype was seen many times. The chain links TRBV24-1 to TRBJ2-3; TRBD1 might be the D (6 bases). The CDR3 contains 14 residues. V was cut by 4 bases and J by 4 bases, with 11 bases left in between. Germline values: CDR1 KGHDR, CDR2 SFDVKD. CDR3 nucleotides: TGTGCCACCAGTGACCGGACAGAGGCAGATACGCAGTATTTT. Translating gives CATSDRTEADTQYF.

This clonotype was observed many times. The chain is built from TRBV4-2 and TRBJ1-1; TRBD1 might be the D (6 bases). The CDR3 runs 16 residues. The germline V gene encodes CDR1 LGHNA and CDR2 YNFKEQ. V was clipped by 0 bases and J by 1 base, with 12 bases between them. The CDR3 here is CASSQEGRGPNTEAFF. The CDR3 nucleotides read TGTGCCAGCAGCCAAGAAGGCAGGGGCCCGAACACTGAAGCTTTCTTT.

The J gene is TRBJ2-7, the V gene TRBV6-5; the match to TRBD1 covers 7 bases. The CDR3 loop spans 15 amino acids. Per germline, CDR1 MNHEY and CDR2 SVGAGI. V lost 6 bases and J lost 3; bases outside the gene matches: 11. The CDR3 region has the DNA TGTGCCAGCAGGCCGCTACGGGACAGTTTCTACGAGCAGTACTTC. This gives the protein CASRPLRDSFYEQYF.

A note on this clonotype: Compared with germline, one end of the junction differs, possibly owing to a read error. The chain links TRBV12-3 or TRBV12-4 to TRBJ1-2; D is undetermined. This CDR3 is built from 13 residues. CDR3 amino acids: CASSLRGLYRYTF. DNA for the CDR3: TGTGCCAGCAGTTTGAGAGGGCTCTATCGCTACACCTTC.

V and J are TRBV5-6 and TRBJ2-7; TRBD2 matches at 7 bases. The CDR3 runs to 14 residues. With V trimmed by 1 base and J by 5 bases, 6 bases remained unmatched. Germline V gene data show CDR1 as SGHDT and CDR2 as YYEEEE. Here the CDR3 reads CASSLLAGVHEQYF. The DNA of the CDR3 is TGTGCCAGCAGCTTGCTGGCGGGAGTCCACGAGCAGTACTTC.

This clonotype was seen at least ten times. The CDR3 here is CSTGGGYEQYF. In DNA form, the CDR3 reads TGCAGCACCGGCGGAGGGTACGAGCAGTACTTC. V usage is TRBV29-1 and J usage is TRBJ2-7, with a possible D match to TRBD2 (6 bases). The CDR3 has 11 amino acids. The ends were cut back, 8 bases at V and 4 bases at J, with 12 bases in the middle. Germline V CDR1 and CDR2: SQVTM, ANQGSEA.

The table lists this clonotype with a few counts. The CDR3 loop is CASSARTSGSSTDTQYF. CDR3 nucleotide sequence: TGCGCCAGCAGCGCCCGGACTAGCGGTTCTAGCACAGATACGCAGTATTTT. The genes are TRBV5-1 and TRBJ2-3; TRBD2 agrees at 10 bases. The trim removed 4 bases at V and 0 bases at J, leaving 8 bases unmatched. Germline CDR1 reads SGHRS; CDR2 reads YFSETQ. The CDR3 spans 17 residues.

The J gene is TRBJ1-4, the V gene TRBV12-3 or TRBV12-4, with a possible D match to TRBD1 (5 bases). The CDR3 is made up of 13 amino acids. V lost 3 bases and J lost 8, with 10 bases in between. The CDR3 protein is CASSFRGREKLFF. CDR3 DNA sequence: TGTGCCAGCAGTTTTCGGGGGAGAGAAAAACTGTTTTTT.

In this sample, this clonotype turned up many times. The chain couples TRBV7-2 to TRBJ2-3; D is perhaps TRBD1 or TRBD2 (6 bases each). Germline CDR1 SGHTA, CDR2 FQGNSA. Trimming removed 4 bases from V and 8 bases from J, with 13 bases in between. This CDR3 contains 13 residues. This CDR3 reads CASSSRGGPTQYF. Here the CDR3 DNA reads TGTGCCAGCAGCTCGCGAGGGGGGCCTACGCAGTATTTT.